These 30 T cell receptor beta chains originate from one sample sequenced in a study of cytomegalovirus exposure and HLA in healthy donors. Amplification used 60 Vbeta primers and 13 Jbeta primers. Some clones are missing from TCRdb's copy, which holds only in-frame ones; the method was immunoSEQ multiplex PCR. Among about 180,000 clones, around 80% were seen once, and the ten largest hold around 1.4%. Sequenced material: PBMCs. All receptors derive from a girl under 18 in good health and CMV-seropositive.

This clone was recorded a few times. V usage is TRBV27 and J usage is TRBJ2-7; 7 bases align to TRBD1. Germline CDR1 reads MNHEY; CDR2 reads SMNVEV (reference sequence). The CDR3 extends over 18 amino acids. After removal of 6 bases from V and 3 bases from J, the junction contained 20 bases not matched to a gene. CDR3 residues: CASRRVFRDGTVDYEQYF. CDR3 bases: TGTGCCAGCAGGAGAGTGTTCCGAGATGGGACAGTGGACTACGAGCAGTACTTC.

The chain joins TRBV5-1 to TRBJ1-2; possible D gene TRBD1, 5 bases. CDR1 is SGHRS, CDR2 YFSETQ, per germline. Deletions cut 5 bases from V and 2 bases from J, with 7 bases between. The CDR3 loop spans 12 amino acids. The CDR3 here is CASSPGNYGYTF. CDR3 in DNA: TGCGCCAGCAGTCCAGGGAACTATGGCTACACCTTC.

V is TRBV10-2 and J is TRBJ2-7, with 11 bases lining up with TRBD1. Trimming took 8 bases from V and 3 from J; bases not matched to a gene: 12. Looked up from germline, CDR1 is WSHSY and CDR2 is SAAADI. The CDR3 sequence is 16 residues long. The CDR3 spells CASGLGTGTGGYEQYF. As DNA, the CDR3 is TGCGCCAGCGGCCTGGGGACCGGGACAGGGGGCTACGAGCAGTACTTC.

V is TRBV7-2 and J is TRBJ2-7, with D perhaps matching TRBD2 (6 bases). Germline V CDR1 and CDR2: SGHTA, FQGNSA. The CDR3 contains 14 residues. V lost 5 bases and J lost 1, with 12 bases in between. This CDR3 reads CASSQSGSSYEQYF. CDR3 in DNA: TGTGCCAGCAGCCAGAGCGGGTCTTCCTACGAGCAGTACTTC.

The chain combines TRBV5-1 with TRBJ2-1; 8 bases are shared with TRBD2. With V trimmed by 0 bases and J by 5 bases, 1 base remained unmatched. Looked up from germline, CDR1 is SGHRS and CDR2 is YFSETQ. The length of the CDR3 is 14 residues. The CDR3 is CASSLALADNEQFF. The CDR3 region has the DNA TGCGCCAGCAGCTTGGCACTAGCGGACAATGAGCAGTTCTTC.

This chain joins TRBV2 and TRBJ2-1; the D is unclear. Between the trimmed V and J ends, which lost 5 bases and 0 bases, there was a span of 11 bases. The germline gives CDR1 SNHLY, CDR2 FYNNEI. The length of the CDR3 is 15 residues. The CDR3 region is CASSIDTSSYNEQFF. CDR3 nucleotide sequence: TGTGCCAGCAGTATAGACACGAGCTCCTACAATGAGCAGTTCTTC.

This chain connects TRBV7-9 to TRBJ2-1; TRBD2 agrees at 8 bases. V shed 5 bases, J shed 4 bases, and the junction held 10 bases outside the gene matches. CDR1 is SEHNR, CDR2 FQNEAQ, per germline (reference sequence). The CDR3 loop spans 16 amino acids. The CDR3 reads CASSPSGASGYNEQFF. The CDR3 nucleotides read TGTGCCAGCAGCCCTAGTGGGGCTAGCGGGTACAATGAGCAGTTCTTC.

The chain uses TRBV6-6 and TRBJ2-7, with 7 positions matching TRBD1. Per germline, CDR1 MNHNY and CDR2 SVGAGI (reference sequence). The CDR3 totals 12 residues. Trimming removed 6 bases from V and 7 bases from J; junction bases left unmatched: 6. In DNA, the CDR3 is TGTGCCAGCAGCCCGAGACAGGGAGAGCAGTACTTC. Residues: CASSPRQGEQYF.

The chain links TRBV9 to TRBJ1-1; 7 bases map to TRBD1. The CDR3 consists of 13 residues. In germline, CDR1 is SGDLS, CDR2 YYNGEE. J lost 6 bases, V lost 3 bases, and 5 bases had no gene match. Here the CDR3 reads CASSDPGQAEAFF. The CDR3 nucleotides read TGTGCCAGCAGCGACCCTGGACAGGCTGAAGCTTTCTTT.

CDR3 amino acids: CASSDLGYTDTQYF. DNA of the CDR3: TGTGCCAGCAGTGATTTGGGCTACACAGATACGCAGTATTTT. V is TRBV25-1 and J is TRBJ2-3; D unclear. Germline lookup yields CDR1 MGHDK and CDR2 SYGVNS. The V and J ends lost 3 bases and 2 bases respectively, with 9 bases between them. This CDR3 contains 14 residues.

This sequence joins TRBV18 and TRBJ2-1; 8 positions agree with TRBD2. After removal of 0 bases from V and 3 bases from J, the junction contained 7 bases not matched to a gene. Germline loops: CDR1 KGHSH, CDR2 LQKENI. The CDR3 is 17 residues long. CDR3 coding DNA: TGTGCCAGCTCACCACCGTCACGTAGCGGGAACTACAATGAGCAGTTCTTC. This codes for CASSPPSRSGNYNEQFF. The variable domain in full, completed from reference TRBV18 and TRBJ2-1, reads NAGVMQNPRHLVRRRGQEARLRCSPMKGHSHVYWYRQLPEEGLKFMVYLQKENIIDESGMPKERFSAEFPKEGPSILRIQQVVRGDSAAYFCASSPPSRSGNYNEQFFGPGTRLTVL.

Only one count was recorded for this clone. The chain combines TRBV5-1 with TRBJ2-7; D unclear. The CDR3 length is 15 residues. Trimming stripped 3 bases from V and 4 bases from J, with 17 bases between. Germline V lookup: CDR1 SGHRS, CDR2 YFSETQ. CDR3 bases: TGCGCCAGCAGCTCCGGTACAGTACTCCCTTACGAGCAGTACTTC. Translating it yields CASSSGTVLPYEQYF.

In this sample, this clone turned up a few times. The CDR3 DNA follows: TGCAGCGTTGCCCCGACAGGGTCCCCCTACGAGCAGTACTTC. Translating it yields CSVAPTGSPYEQYF. The chain recombines TRBV29-1 with TRBJ2-7, with 7 bases matching TRBD1. From germline, CDR1 is SQVTM and CDR2 ANQGSEA. This CDR3 has 14 residues. V lost 4 bases to trimming and J lost 2 bases; unmatched junction nucleotides: 8.

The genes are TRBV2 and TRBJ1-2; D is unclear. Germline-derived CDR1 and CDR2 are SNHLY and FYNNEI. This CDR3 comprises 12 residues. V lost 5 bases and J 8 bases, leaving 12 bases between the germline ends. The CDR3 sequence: CASSTDGEGYTF. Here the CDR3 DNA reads TGTGCCAGCAGTACAGACGGTGAGGGCTACACCTTC.

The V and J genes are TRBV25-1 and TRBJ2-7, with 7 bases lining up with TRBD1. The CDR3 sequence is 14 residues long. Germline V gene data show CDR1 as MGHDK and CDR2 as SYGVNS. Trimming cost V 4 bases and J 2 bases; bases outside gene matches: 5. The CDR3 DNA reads TGTGCCAGCAGTGTAGGGCAGGGGGCCTACGAGCAGTACTTC. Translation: CASSVGQGAYEQYF.

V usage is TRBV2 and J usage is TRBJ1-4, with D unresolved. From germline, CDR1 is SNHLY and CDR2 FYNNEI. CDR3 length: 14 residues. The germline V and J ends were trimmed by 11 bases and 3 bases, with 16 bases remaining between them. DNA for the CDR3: TGTGCCGGCCGTCCTAGTCCAGCTAATGAAAAACTGTTTTTT. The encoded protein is CAGRPSPANEKLFF.

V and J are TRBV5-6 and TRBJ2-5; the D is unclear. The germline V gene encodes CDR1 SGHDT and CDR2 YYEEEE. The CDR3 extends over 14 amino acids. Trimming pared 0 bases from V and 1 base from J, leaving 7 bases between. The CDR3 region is CASSLGQAQETQYF. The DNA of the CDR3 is TGTGCCAGCAGCTTGGGGCAGGCCCAAGAGACCCAGTACTTC.

The CDR3 DNA is TGCAGCGTTGAATCCCGGGAAGGCTACACCTTC. It codes for CSVESREGYTF. This rearrangement joins TRBV29-1 to TRBJ1-2, with D hard to call. CDR1 and CDR2 from the germline V gene are SQVTM and ANQGSEA. V was pared by 2 bases and J by 8 bases, with 9 bases between. The CDR3 extends over 11 amino acids.

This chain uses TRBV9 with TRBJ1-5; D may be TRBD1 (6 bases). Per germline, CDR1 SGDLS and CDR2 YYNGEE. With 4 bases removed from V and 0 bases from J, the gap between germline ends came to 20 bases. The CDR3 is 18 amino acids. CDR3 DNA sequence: TGTGCCAGCAGCCAAGGGGAGGGGGGGAGGTATAGCAATCAGCCCCAGCATTTT. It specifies CASSQGEGGRYSNQPQHF.

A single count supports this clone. CDR3 residues: CASSASGTANTEAFF. CDR3 in DNA: TGTGCCAGCAGTGCCTCCGGGACAGCGAACACTGAAGCTTTCTTT. The chain combines TRBV6-5 with TRBJ1-1; 7 bases align to TRBD1. Per the germline V gene, CDR1 is MNHEY and CDR2 is SVGAGI. The length of the CDR3 is 15 residues. The V and J ends lost 5 bases and 1 base, in that order; junction bases with no gene match: 7.

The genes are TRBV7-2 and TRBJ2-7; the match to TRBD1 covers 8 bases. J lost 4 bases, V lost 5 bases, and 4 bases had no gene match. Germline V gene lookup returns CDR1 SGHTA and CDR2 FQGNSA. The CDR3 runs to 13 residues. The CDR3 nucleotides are TGTGCCAGCAGCGCAGGGGGCTGGTACGAGCAGTACTTC. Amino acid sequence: CASSAGGWYEQYF.

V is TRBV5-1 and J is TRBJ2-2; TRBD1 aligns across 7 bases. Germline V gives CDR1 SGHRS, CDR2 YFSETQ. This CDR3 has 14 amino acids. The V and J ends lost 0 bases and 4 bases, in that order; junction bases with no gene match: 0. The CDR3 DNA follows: TGCGCCAGCAGCTTGGACAGGGGCACCGGGGAGCTGTTTTTT. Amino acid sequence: CASSLDRGTGELFF.

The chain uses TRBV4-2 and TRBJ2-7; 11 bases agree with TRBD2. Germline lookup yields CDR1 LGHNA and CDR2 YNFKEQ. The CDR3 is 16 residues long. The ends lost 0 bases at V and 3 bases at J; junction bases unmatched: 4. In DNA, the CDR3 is TGTGCCAGCAGCCAAGAGTTGGGACTAGCGGACTACGAGCAGTACTTC. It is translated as CASSQELGLADYEQYF.

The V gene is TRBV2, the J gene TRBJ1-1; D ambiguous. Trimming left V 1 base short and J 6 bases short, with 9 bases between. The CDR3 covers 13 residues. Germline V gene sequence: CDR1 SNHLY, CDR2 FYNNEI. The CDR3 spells CASSEGREAEAFF. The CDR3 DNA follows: TGTGCCAGCAGTGAAGGCCGAGAGGCTGAAGCTTTCTTT.

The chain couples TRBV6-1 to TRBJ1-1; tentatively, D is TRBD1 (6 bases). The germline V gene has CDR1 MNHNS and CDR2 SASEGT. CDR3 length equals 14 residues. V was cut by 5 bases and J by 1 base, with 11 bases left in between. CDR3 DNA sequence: TGTGCCAGCAGTCTCACAGGGAGGAACACTGAAGCTTTCTTT. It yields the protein CASSLTGRNTEAFF.

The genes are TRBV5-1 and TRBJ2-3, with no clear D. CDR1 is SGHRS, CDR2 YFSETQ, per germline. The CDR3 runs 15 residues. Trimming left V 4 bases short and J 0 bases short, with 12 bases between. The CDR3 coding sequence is TGCGCCAGCAGCCATCTGACAAGTAGCACAGATACGCAGTATTTT. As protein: CASSHLTSSTDTQYF.

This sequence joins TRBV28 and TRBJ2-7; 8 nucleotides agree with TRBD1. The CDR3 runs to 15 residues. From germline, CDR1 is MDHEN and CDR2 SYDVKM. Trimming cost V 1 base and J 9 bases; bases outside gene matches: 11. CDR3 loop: CASSLYEGAGGGQYF. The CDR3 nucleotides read TGTGCCAGCAGTTTATATGAAGGGGCAGGGGGCGGGCAGTACTTC.

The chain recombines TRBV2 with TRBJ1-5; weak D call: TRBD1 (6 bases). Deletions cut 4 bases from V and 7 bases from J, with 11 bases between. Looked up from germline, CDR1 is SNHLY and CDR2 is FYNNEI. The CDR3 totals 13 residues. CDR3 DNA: TGTGCCAGCAGTGCAACAGGGAACCAGCCCCAGCATTTT. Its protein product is CASSATGNQPQHF.

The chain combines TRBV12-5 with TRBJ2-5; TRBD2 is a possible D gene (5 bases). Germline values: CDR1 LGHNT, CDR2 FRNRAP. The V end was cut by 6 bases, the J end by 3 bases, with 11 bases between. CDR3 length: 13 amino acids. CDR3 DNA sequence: TGTGCTAGTGGAGGGAGAGTAAAAGAGACCCAGTACTTC. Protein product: CASGGRVKETQYF.

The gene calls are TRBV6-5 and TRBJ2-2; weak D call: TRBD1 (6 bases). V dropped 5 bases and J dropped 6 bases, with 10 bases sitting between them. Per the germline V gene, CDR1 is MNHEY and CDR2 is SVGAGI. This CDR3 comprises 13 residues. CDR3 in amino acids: CASSVDRPGELFF. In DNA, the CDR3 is TGTGCCAGCAGTGTTGACAGGCCCGGGGAGCTGTTTTTT.